This T cell receptor (beta chain) stems from a study of T-cell reconstitution after alpha-beta-depleted transplantation in children. This clonotype was recorded many times. The antigen remains undetermined. CDR3 length: 14 amino acids. Trimming removed 3 bases from V and 3 bases from J, with 8 bases in between. Broader study findings: Newly generated T cells supplied most T-cell counts and diversity one year post-transplant.

It was with unique molecular identifiers that the TCRbeta library was prepared. TCRdb reprocessed the PCR reads with MiXCR, giving one entry per CDR3 protein. The table records nearly 350,000 distinct CDR3 sequences, around 15% of them present only once. The sequenced sample was PBMCs, mostly from graft donor cells, obtained 360 days after TCRalphabeta/CD19-depleted stem cell transplant. This chain connects TRBV12-3 or TRBV12-4 to TRBJ2-2; D gene unclear. This sequence was found in a male patient aged 2 to 10 who had a stem cell transplant for acute lymphoblastic leukemia, so the T cells may come from the graft donor. CDR3 bases: TGTGCCAGCAGTTTCGGATGGGACACCGGGGAGCTGTTTTTT. This codes for CASSFGWDTGELFF.